This T cell receptor beta chain was observed in a study of blood T cell repertoires in COVID-19. The overall study: T cells, B-cell-depleted T cells, or PBMCs provided the cDNA or gDNA that served as material.

Cohort allocation depended upon clinical history that participants reported. V trimming: 3 bases; J trimming: 1 base; junction bases outside the gene matches: 17. Germline values: CDR1 KGHSH, CDR2 LQKENI. The CDR3 loop spans 19 amino acids. Repertoires were generated with immunoSEQ multiplex PCR, while TCRdb's copy carries only in-frame clones and drops some. The table includes roughly 250,000 clones, just under 90% detected once. The chain uses TRBV18 and TRBJ1-2; TRBD1 matches 7 bases. This TCR came from a man aged 50 or older who had been exposed to COVID-19. Input material: PBMCs or T cells enriched from blood (not recorded which). DNA of the CDR3: TGTGCCAGCTCACCTCAACCGACAGGGTCCCTTAAAAGTAACTATGGCTACACCTTC. Translated, it gives CASSPQPTGSLKSNYGYTF.